Listed here are 20 T cell receptor beta chains from one sample, sequenced in a study of liver allograft versus peripheral blood T cells. Across the whole study: A comparison was made between T cell receptor repertoires in transplanted livers and those in recipients' peripheral blood.

TCRdb reprocessed the reads via MiXCR and lists one record per CDR3 protein. The data show under 4,500 distinct CDR3 sequences, approximately 15% seen once. Receptor source: a human patient who had a liver transplant. Some T cells may trace back to the graft donor.

This clonotype was observed at least ten times. The gene calls are TRBV6-5 and TRBJ1-1, with D tentatively TRBD1 (5 bases). Per germline, CDR1 MNHEY and CDR2 SVGAGI. With 5 bases removed from V and 6 bases from J, the gap between germline ends came to 13 bases. The CDR3 has 13 residues. The CDR3 sequence is CASSTPGTAEAFF. CDR3 nucleotides: TGTGCCAGCAGTACCCCTGGGACGGCTGAAGCTTTCTTT.

The V call is TRBV20-1, the J call TRBJ2-1; maybe TRBD2 (6 bases). V dropped 5 bases and J dropped 8 bases, with 19 bases sitting between them. Germline V lookup: CDR1 DFQATT, CDR2 SNEGSKA (reference sequence). This CDR3 is 14 amino acids long. CDR3 sequence reads: CSAPISGGSDEQFF. The CDR3 DNA reads TGCAGTGCTCCAATTAGCGGCGGCAGCGATGAGCAGTTCTTC.

This clonotype was detected only once. A read error may be the cause here, since a much bigger clone is one base away. In this CDR3 the conserved last residue, phenylalanine or tryptophan, is missing, so a read error is likely. The V call is TRBV6-5, the J call TRBJ1-6; D is undetermined. This CDR3 is 12 amino acids long. Deletions cut 6 bases from V and 9 bases from J, with 9 bases between. Germline V gene data show CDR1 as MNHEY and CDR2 as SVGAGI. Written as DNA, the CDR3 is TGTGCCAGCAGGTCCGCGGGTTCACCCCTCCACTTA. This codes for CASRSAGSPLHL.

In its sample, this clonotype ranks as large. V usage is TRBV29-1 and J usage is TRBJ1-2; a weak D match, TRBD1 (6 bases). This CDR3 is 12 amino acids long. Germline CDR1 and CDR2: SQVTM and ANQGSEA. V lost 4 bases and J 12 bases, leaving 18 bases between the germline ends. The CDR3 sequence is CSVGSGGLLNTF. CDR3 nucleotide sequence: TGCAGCGTTGGATCGGGGGGCCTCCTTAACACCTTC.

The chain recombines TRBV11-2 with TRBJ2-7; D not certain. The CDR3 loop spans 14 amino acids. Trimming shortened V by 5 bases and J by 0 bases, and 11 bases separated the two germline ends. Germline V lookup: CDR1 SGHAT, CDR2 FQNNGV. CDR3 nucleotide sequence: TGTGCCAGCAGCCTTCACCCCAGCTCCTACGAGCAGTACTTC. It is translated as CASSLHPSSYEQYF.

On this clonotype itself: A much larger clone sits a single nucleotide away, making a read error possible. As DNA, the CDR3 is TGCAGTGCTAGGGGACAGGGAAAAGGAGATCAGCCCCAGCATTTT. Protein product: CSARGQGKGDQPQHF. The chain joins TRBV20-1 to TRBJ1-5; TRBD1 matches at 9 bases. The CDR3 is 15 amino acids. The germline CDR1 and CDR2 sequences are DFQATT and SNEGSKA (reference sequence). Trimming took 3 bases from V and 5 from J; bases not matched to a gene: 8.

In its sample, this clonotype was seen a few times. V usage is TRBV2 and J usage is TRBJ1-4; D ambiguous. The CDR3 extends over 15 amino acids. Trimming pared 2 bases from V and 4 bases from J, leaving 11 bases between. Germline lookup yields CDR1 SNHLY and CDR2 FYNNEI. CDR3 nucleotides: TGTGCCAGCAGTGAACGGGCCACCTATAATGAAAAACTGTTTTTT. This translates into CASSERATYNEKLFF.

By share of the sample, this clonotype is medium-sized (0.01 to 0.1%). The V gene is TRBV5-4, the J gene TRBJ1-3, with D possibly matching TRBD1 (6 bases). V was cut by 0 bases and J by 4 bases, with 8 bases left in between. Germline CDR1 SGHNT, CDR2 YYREEE (reference sequence). The CDR3 extends over 14 amino acids. The CDR3 region has the DNA TGTGCCAGCAGCTTGGTAGGGGGAGGAAACACCATATATTTT. This sequence encodes CASSLVGGGNTIYF.

This clonotype is labeled as medium-sized (0.01 to 0.1%). The chain recombines TRBV27 with TRBJ1-6, with a weak D call TRBD1 (5 bases). Deletions cut 7 bases from V and 7 bases from J, with 17 bases between. The CDR3 totals 15 residues. Germline V gene lookup returns CDR1 MNHEY and CDR2 SMNVEV (reference sequence). The CDR3 sequence is CASTGTARRNSPLHF. The CDR3 DNA reads TGTGCCAGCACCGGGACGGCCCGGAGGAATTCACCCCTCCACTTT.

The gene calls are TRBV30 and TRBJ2-7; 16 bases agree with TRBD2. V trimming: 1 base; J trimming: 0 bases; junction bases outside the gene matches: 6. The germline gives CDR1 GTSNPN, CDR2 SVGIG (reference sequence). The CDR3 has 18 amino acids. CDR3: CAWSDSGLAGGSSYEQYV. The CDR3 bases are TGTGCCTGGAGTGACTCGGGACTAGCGGGAGGGAGCTCCTACGAGCAGTACGTC.

Relative to its sample, this clonotype is medium-sized. The rearrangement links TRBV6-5 to TRBJ1-3; maybe TRBD1 (5 bases). CDR3 size: 13 residues. CDR1 MNHEY and CDR2 SVGAGI come from the germline V gene. V lost 4 bases to trimming and J lost 8 bases, with 12 bases between them. CDR3 bases: TGTGCCAGCAGTTGGGACCCGGGGGACACCATATATTTT. This sequence encodes CASSWDPGDTIYF.

This rearrangement joins TRBV6-5 to TRBJ1-1; TRBD1 agrees at 7 bases. The V gene end was trimmed by 8 bases and the J gene end by 0 bases; junction bases not matched to a gene: 6. Germline assignment: CDR1 MNHEY and CDR2 SVGAGI. The CDR3 has 14 amino acids. The CDR3 region is CASGSRGMNTEAFF. The CDR3 DNA reads TGTGCCAGCGGATCCAGGGGGATGAACACTGAAGCTTTCTTT.

In its sample, this clonotype was seen a few times. The chain uses TRBV20-1 and TRBJ2-7; D call uncertain. Trimming shortened V by 4 bases and J by 3 bases, and 19 bases separated the two germline ends. CDR3 length: 15 amino acids. CDR1 is DFQATT and CDR2 is SNEGSKA in the germline V gene (reference sequence). This CDR3 is CSATPIELQVYEQYF. In DNA form, the CDR3 reads TGCAGTGCTACTCCTATCGAACTCCAGGTCTACGAGCAGTACTTC.

By its share, this clonotype is medium-sized (0.01 to 0.1%). The chain has TRBV6-5 and TRBJ1-2; D may be TRBD1 (5 bases). With 10 bases removed from V and 8 bases from J, the gap between germline ends came to 17 bases. The CDR3 is 12 amino acids. Germline assignment: CDR1 MNHEY and CDR2 SVGAGI. This chain's CDR3 is CATRVGDRGYTF. The CDR3 DNA reads as TGTGCCACCAGGGTCGGCGACCGGGGCTACACCTTC.

Of note for this clonotype: A much larger clone lies one base from this, so it may be a read error. This chain uses TRBV6-2 or TRBV6-3 with TRBJ1-5; 8 nucleotides align to TRBD1. V gave up 5 bases and J gave up 6 bases; unmatched junction bases: 21. Germline CDR1 reads MNHEY; CDR2 reads SVGEGT. The CDR3 is 19 amino acids. In DNA form, the CDR3 reads TGTGCCAGCAGTGAAGATAATAAAGGTTCCAGGGGGCGCATTCAGCCCCAGCATTTT. It is translated as CASSEDNKGSRGRIQPQHF.

In its sample, this clonotype is medium-sized. This rearrangement joins TRBV6-5 to TRBJ1-6; possibly TRBD1 for D (5 bases). The CDR3 length is 16 residues. Trimming took 0 bases from V and 8 from J, leaving 14 bases between them. Germline lookup yields CDR1 MNHEY and CDR2 SVGAGI. DNA of the CDR3: TGTGCCAGCAGTTACTCGGGCAGGGTAGGCGATTCACCCCTCCACTTT. Protein: CASSYSGRVGDSPLHF.

By share, this clonotype counts as medium-sized. The V and J genes are TRBV6-5 and TRBJ1-1; possible D gene TRBD1, 6 bases. Trimming removed 6 bases from V and 2 bases from J, with 13 bases in between. The germline CDR1 and CDR2 sequences are MNHEY and SVGAGI. The CDR3 loop spans 14 amino acids. The CDR3 is CASSWDTLNTEAFF. The DNA for the CDR3 is TGTGCCAGCAGCTGGGACACCTTAAACACTGAAGCTTTCTTT.

In its sample, this clonotype ranks as medium-sized. The chain carries TRBV6-5 and TRBJ2-1, with D possibly being TRBD1 (5 bases). Looked up from germline, CDR1 is MNHEY and CDR2 is SVGAGI. With 0 bases removed from V and 0 bases from J, the gap between germline ends came to 9 bases. The CDR3 covers 16 residues. The CDR3 DNA reads as TGTGCCAGCAGTTACTCGGCAGGGAACTCCTACAATGAGCAGTTCTTC. It specifies CASSYSAGNSYNEQFF.

The chain uses TRBV7-2 and TRBJ1-3; 10 bases match TRBD1. V shed 3 bases, J shed 4 bases, and the junction held 6 bases outside the gene matches. The CDR3 has 16 amino acids. Germline CDR1 and CDR2: SGHTA and FQGNSA. The CDR3 spells CASSFAGTGAGNTIYF. CDR3 coding DNA: TGTGCCAGCAGCTTTGCCGGGACAGGGGCCGGAAACACCATATATTTT. Based on the CDR3 plus reference TRBV7-2 and TRBJ1-3, the full variable domain is GAGVSQSPSNKVTEKGKDVELRCDPISGHTALYWYRQSLGQGLEFLIYFQGNSAPDKSGLPSDRFSAERTGGSVSTLTIQRTQQEDSAVYLCASSFAGTGAGNTIYFGEGSWLTVV.

The chain couples TRBV20-1 to TRBJ1-2; D uncertain. CDR1 DFQATT and CDR2 SNEGSKA come from the germline V gene (reference sequence). The CDR3 runs to 13 residues. V was pared by 5 bases and J by 8 bases, with 18 bases between. In DNA, the CDR3 is TGCAGTGCTCGGGCTAGACGGCACGACGGCTACACCTTC. Protein: CSARARRHDGYTF.